The clone carrying this TCR beta chain was observed a single time. This sample stems from a study of cytotoxic CD8 clonotypes in ibrutinib-treated CLL. In germline, CDR1 is SEHNR, CDR2 FQNEAQ (reference sequence). Trimming pared 1 base from V and 3 bases from J, leaving 13 bases between. There are 15 residues in the CDR3. Measured with immunoSEQ multiplex PCR; TCRdb has only the in-frame clones, and not every one. Counted here are approximately 50,000 clones, roughly 54% occurring once; the ten biggest clones make up under 30%. This chain links TRBV7-9 with TRBJ2-7; a possible D gene is TRBD2 (5 bases). Sequences were derived from PBMCs, sampled at disease progression, from a patient treated with ibrutinib. This sequence was found in a human donor with chronic lymphocytic leukemia. CDR3 loop: CASSLGLYGVYEQYF. In DNA, the CDR3 is TGTGCCAGCAGCTTAGGACTATACGGGGTCTACGAGCAGTACTTC. The entire variable domain, with the rest obtained from reference TRBV7-9 and TRBJ2-7, is as follows: DTGVSQNPRHKITKRGQNVTFRCDPISEHNRLYWYRQTLGQGPEFLTYFQNEAQLEKSRLLSDRFSAERPKGSFSTLEIQRTEQGDSAMYLCASSLGLYGVYEQYFGPGTRLTVT.